The present TCR beta chain was sequenced within a study of blood T cell repertoires in COVID-19. Using immunoSEQ multiplex PCR, the repertoire was profiled, and TCRdb retains in-frame clones only, with some absent. This table holds 300,000 to 450,000 clones, around 84% found once. Sample: peripheral blood. This clonotype was sampled from a woman between 18 and 29 years old with acute or convalescent COVID-19.

CDR3 sequence: CASSLDRVDYVGAETQYF. CDR3 coding DNA: TGTGCCAGCAGCTTAGATAGGGTAGACTACGTGGGCGCCGAGACCCAGTACTTC. The rearrangement uses TRBV11-2 and TRBJ2-5, with D tentatively TRBD2 (5 bases). This CDR3 spans 18 amino acids. The germline CDR1 and CDR2 sequences are SGHAT and FQNNGV. V was cut by 0 bases and J by 5 bases, with 22 bases left in between.